Below are 2 T cell receptor beta chains sequenced from a single sample in a study of cytomegalovirus exposure and HLA in healthy donors. A multiplex PCR was run with 60 Vbeta primers and 13 Jbeta primers. Only in-frame clones appear in the TCRdb table, and some are missing; sequencing was by immunoSEQ multiplex PCR. The sample yields approximately 120,000 clones, more than 75% seen once. Material: PBMCs. These TCRs come from a woman aged 55-69 years in good health and CMV-seropositive.

The CDR3 loop reads CASSPIQATSTDTQYF. The CDR3 DNA reads TGTGCCAGCAGTCCTATACAGGCCACTAGCACAGATACGCAGTATTTT. V usage is TRBV7-2 and J usage is TRBJ2-3; tentatively, D is TRBD1 (5 bases). V dropped 6 bases and J dropped 0 bases, with 16 bases sitting between them. This CDR3 has 16 residues. The germline V gene encodes CDR1 SGHTA and CDR2 FQGNSA.

V gene TRBV7-8 combines with J gene TRBJ2-2; TRBD2 is a possible D gene (6 bases). Trimming stripped 1 base from V and 2 bases from J, with 8 bases between. The CDR3 has 15 residues. CDR1 SGHVS and CDR2 FQNEAQ come from the germline V gene. CDR3 sequence reads: CASSLEGLNTGELFF. The DNA of the CDR3 is TGTGCCAGCAGCTTAGAGGGACTCAACACCGGGGAGCTGTTTTTT.